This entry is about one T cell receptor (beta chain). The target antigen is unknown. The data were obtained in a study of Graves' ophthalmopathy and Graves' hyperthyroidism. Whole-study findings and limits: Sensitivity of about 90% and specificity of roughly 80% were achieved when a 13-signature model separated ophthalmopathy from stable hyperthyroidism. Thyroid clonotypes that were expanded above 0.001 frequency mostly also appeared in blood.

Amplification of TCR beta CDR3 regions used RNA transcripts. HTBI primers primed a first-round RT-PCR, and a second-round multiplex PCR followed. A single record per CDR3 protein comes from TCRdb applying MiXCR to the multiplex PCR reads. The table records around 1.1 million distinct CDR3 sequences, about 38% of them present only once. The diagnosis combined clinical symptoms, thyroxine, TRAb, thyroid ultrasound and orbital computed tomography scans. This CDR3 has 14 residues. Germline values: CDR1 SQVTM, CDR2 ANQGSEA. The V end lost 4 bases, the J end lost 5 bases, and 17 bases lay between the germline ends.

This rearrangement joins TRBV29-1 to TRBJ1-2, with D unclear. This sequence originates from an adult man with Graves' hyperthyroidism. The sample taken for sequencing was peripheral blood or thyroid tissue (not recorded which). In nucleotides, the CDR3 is TGCAGCGTTGGTTCGGGCAGCCCAGCTTATGGCTACACCTTC. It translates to CSVGSGSPAYGYTF.